Listed here are 23 T cell receptor beta chains from one sample, sequenced in a study of radiotherapy plus CTLA-4 blockade in lung cancer. Assay used: immunoSEQ multiplex PCR; TCRdb lists only in-frame clones, some missing. The profile shows approximately 37,000 clones, under 80% of them singletons. The sequencing used peripheral blood, collected from a patient treated with radiotherapy plus ipilimumab. The receptors derive from a human donor with non-small cell lung cancer who had stable disease on radiotherapy plus ipilimumab.

The V and J genes are TRBV6-6 and TRBJ1-1; TRBD1 matches at 7 bases. This CDR3 is 14 amino acids long. Looked up from germline, CDR1 is MNHNY and CDR2 is SVGAGI (reference sequence). The V segment lost 4 bases and the J segment 2 bases; nucleotides outside the gene matches: 4. CDR3 nucleotide sequence: TGTGCCAGCAGTTCGCCAGGGGGAAACACTGAAGCTTTCTTT. It encodes CASSSPGGNTEAFF.

The rearrangement joins TRBV18 to TRBJ2-5, with 8 bases that match TRBD1. With 3 bases clipped from V and 10 bases from J, the junction kept 10 bases outside the gene matches. The CDR3 length is 14 residues. Germline V gives CDR1 KGHSH, CDR2 LQKENI. CDR3 in amino acids: CASSPQGAGFDQYF. For the CDR3, the DNA is TGTGCCAGCTCACCCCAGGGGGCGGGGTTCGACCAGTACTTC.

The V and J genes are TRBV18 and TRBJ2-1; D possibly corresponds to TRBD2 (7 bases). Germline V gives CDR1 KGHSH, CDR2 LQKENI. The CDR3 is made up of 12 amino acids. V was pared by 8 bases and J by 4 bases, with 9 bases between. Here the CDR3 DNA reads TGTGCCAGCGGGGGGGCGTACAATGAGCAGTTCTTC. This translates into CASGGAYNEQFF. Looking up the rest from reference TRBV18 and TRBJ2-1 gives the full variable domain: NAGVMQNPRHLVRRRGQEARLRCSPMKGHSHVYWYRQLPEEGLKFMVYLQKENIIDESGMPKERFSAEFPKEGPSILRIQQVVRGDSAAYFCASGGAYNEQFFGPGTRLTVL.

V and J are TRBV5-1 and TRBJ1-3; D may be TRBD1 (5 bases). The CDR3 totals 14 residues. CDR1 is SGHRS and CDR2 is YFSETQ in the germline V gene. V lost 1 base and J 4 bases, leaving 9 bases between the germline ends. The DNA of the CDR3 is TGCGCCAGCAGCTTGACAGGACGGGGAAACACCATATATTTT. It codes for CASSLTGRGNTIYF.

V and J are TRBV9 and TRBJ1-3, with D perhaps TRBD1 (6 bases). Trimming pared 5 bases from V and 2 bases from J, leaving 8 bases between. Germline V gene data show CDR1 as SGDLS and CDR2 as YYNGEE. The CDR3 consists of 13 residues. This chain's CDR3 is CASRSGAGNTIYF. The CDR3 DNA sequence: TGTGCCAGCAGATCAGGGGCTGGAAACACCATATATTTT.

The sample holds a few counts of this clone. The chain joins TRBV4-3 to TRBJ1-2; D remains unclear. Trimming shortened V by 0 bases and J by 5 bases, and 13 bases separated the two germline ends. The length of the CDR3 is 15 residues. Germline V CDR1 and CDR2: LGHNA, YSLEER. The CDR3 loop is CASSQDHGVAYGYTF. The DNA of the CDR3 is TGCGCCAGCAGCCAAGATCACGGGGTAGCGTATGGCTACACCTTC.

The CDR3 protein is CSVGSSYEQYF. The CDR3 DNA is TGCAGCGTTGGCAGCTCCTACGAGCAGTACTTC. J is TRBJ2-7 and V is TRBV29-1, with unresolved D. This CDR3 is built from 11 residues. Trimming cost V 4 bases and J 0 bases, with 4 bases left between them. Looked up from germline, CDR1 is SQVTM and CDR2 is ANQGSEA.

The J gene is TRBJ2-2, the V gene TRBV4-1, with a weak D call TRBD1 (6 bases). The germline V gene encodes CDR1 MGHRA and CDR2 YSYEKL. This CDR3 is 12 amino acids long. The V end was cut by 3 bases, the J end by 7 bases, with 6 bases between. The CDR3 bases are TGCGCCAGCAGCCACAGGGGCGGGGAGCTGTTTTTT. Protein product: CASSHRGGELFF.

This chain links TRBV12-5 with TRBJ1-5; the D gene is possibly TRBD1 (5 bases). CDR1 LGHNT and CDR2 FRNRAP come from the germline V gene. Deletions cut 7 bases from V and 11 bases from J, with 21 bases between. This CDR3 spans 14 amino acids. CDR3 region: CASAPGGSDRSQHF. CDR3 nucleotide sequence: TGTGCTAGTGCACCGGGGGGTTCTGATCGATCCCAGCATTTT. Looking up the rest from reference TRBV12-5 and TRBJ1-5 gives the full variable domain: DARVTQTPRHKVTEMGQEVTMRCQPILGHNTVFWYRQTMMQGLELLAYFRNRAPLDDSGMPKDRFSAEMPDATLATLKIQPSEPRDSAVYFCASAPGGSDRSQHFGDGTRLSIL.

This clone was found once. The V and J genes are TRBV18 and TRBJ1-2; D ambiguous. The V gene's germline CDR1 is KGHSH and CDR2 LQKENI. The CDR3 runs to 13 residues. The V and J ends lost 3 bases and 4 bases respectively, with 9 bases between them. The CDR3 coding sequence is TGTGCCAGCTCACCTGAAGGACTCTATGGCTACACCTTC. Protein sequence: CASSPEGLYGYTF.

The J gene is TRBJ1-2, the V gene TRBV25-1; D is possibly TRBD1 (5 bases). Trimming took off 8 bases at V and 9 bases at J, with 13 bases between the two ends. Germline V gives CDR1 MGHDK, CDR2 SYGVNS. This CDR3 is 11 amino acids long. The CDR3 here is CASFGGGSYTF. As DNA, the CDR3 is TGTGCCAGCTTCGGGGGGGGGAGCTACACCTTC.

The rearrangement links TRBV6-5 to TRBJ1-1; D is ambiguous. Germline CDR1 and CDR2: MNHEY and SVGAGI. The CDR3 covers 13 residues. V was trimmed by 5 bases and J by 6 bases, leaving 13 bases between them. CDR3: CASSPSKSPEAFF. The CDR3 DNA reads TGTGCCAGCAGTCCCTCAAAAAGCCCTGAAGCTTTCTTT.

The V call is TRBV2, the J call TRBJ2-7, with 7 bases lining up with TRBD2. The CDR3 is 11 amino acids. V was pared by 8 bases and J by 5 bases, with 3 bases of the junction left unmatched. Germline lookup yields CDR1 SNHLY and CDR2 FYNNEI. The CDR3 loop reads CASREAHEQYF. The CDR3 DNA reads TGTGCCAGCCGGGAGGCCCACGAGCAGTACTTC.

This clone was observed a handful of times. The chain uses TRBV19 and TRBJ1-1; D might be TRBD1 (6 bases). CDR3 length: 14 residues. The V gene's germline CDR1 is LNHDA and CDR2 SQIVND (reference sequence). V gave up 5 bases and J gave up 1 base, with 11 bases separating them. As DNA, the CDR3 is TGTGCCAGTAGTGGAAGCAGGGGGAACACTGAAGCTTTCTTT. Residues: CASSGSRGNTEAFF. Combining the CDR3 with reference TRBV19 and TRBJ1-1 gives the whole variable domain DGGITQSPKYLFRKEGQNVTLSCEQNLNHDAMYWYRQDPGQGLRLIYYSQIVNDFQKGDIAEGYSVSREKKESFPLTVTSAQKNPTAFYLCASSGSRGNTEAFFGQGTRLTVV.

The chain employs TRBV7-8 and TRBJ1-2, with D maybe TRBD1 (6 bases). The germline CDR1 and CDR2 sequences are SGHVS and FQNEAQ. This CDR3 has 14 amino acids. Between the trimmed V and J ends, which lost 10 bases and 7 bases, there was a span of 22 bases. CDR3 sequence: CATRTTGIEGGYTF. CDR3 sequence (DNA): TGTGCCACTCGAACCACAGGGATCGAGGGTGGCTACACCTTC.

The chain employs TRBV30 and TRBJ1-2; TRBD1 agrees at 9 bases. The V and J ends lost 3 bases and 6 bases, in that order; junction bases with no gene match: 11. The CDR3 is 15 residues long. Germline lookup yields CDR1 GTSNPN and CDR2 SVGIG (reference sequence). CDR3 loop: CAWSAGQGIINGYTF. For the CDR3, the DNA is TGTGCCTGGAGCGCCGGACAGGGGATAATTAATGGCTACACCTTC.

This clone was observed a single time. V is TRBV7-8 and J is TRBJ2-5; a possible D gene is TRBD2 (6 bases). V lost 5 bases and J 0 bases, leaving 13 bases between the germline ends. This CDR3 contains 15 residues. Germline V gene lookup returns CDR1 SGHVS and CDR2 FQNEAQ. The CDR3: CASSPGLIYQETQYF. CDR3 DNA sequence: TGTGCCAGCAGCCCGGGACTTATTTACCAAGAGACCCAGTACTTC.

The count of this clone is one. V is TRBV6-4 and J is TRBJ1-1; 8 nucleotides match TRBD1. The CDR3 sequence is 13 residues long. V shed 6 bases, J shed 4 bases, and the junction held 4 bases outside the gene matches. The germline CDR1 and CDR2 sequences are MRHNA and SNTAGT. CDR3 in amino acids: CASRLGQGTEAFF. The CDR3 coding sequence is TGTGCCAGCAGACTAGGACAGGGCACTGAAGCTTTCTTT.

The V gene is TRBV18, the J gene TRBJ2-4; tentative D call: TRBD1 (6 bases). The CDR3 has 13 amino acids. V was clipped by 8 bases and J by 4 bases, with 12 bases between them. Germline CDR1 reads KGHSH; CDR2 reads LQKENI. CDR3 DNA sequence: TGTGCCAGCGCGACGGACAGAAAAAACATTCAGTACTTC. Translated: CASATDRKNIQYF.

This clone appeared a few times. This rearrangement joins TRBV15 to TRBJ1-4, with 7 bases matching TRBD1. With 0 bases clipped from V and 1 base from J, the junction kept 8 bases outside the gene matches. The CDR3 length is 18 residues. The germline V gene encodes CDR1 LNHNV and CDR2 YYDKDF (reference sequence). CDR3 loop: CATSRDKGPGGTNEKLFF. CDR3 sequence (DNA): TGTGCCACCAGCAGAGATAAAGGTCCAGGGGGAACTAATGAAAAACTGTTTTTT.

The chain couples TRBV5-4 to TRBJ2-2; 9 bases line up with TRBD1. CDR3 length: 14 amino acids. V shed 4 bases, J shed 7 bases, and the junction held 5 bases outside the gene matches. From germline, CDR1 is SGHNT and CDR2 YYREEE (reference sequence). The CDR3 region has the DNA TGTGCCAGCAGCACGGGACAGGGATTCGGGGAGCTGTTTTTT. As protein: CASSTGQGFGELFF. Looking up the rest from reference TRBV5-4 and TRBJ2-2 gives the full variable domain: ETGVTQSPTHLIKTRGQQVTLRCSSQSGHNTVSWYQQALGQGPQFIFQYYREEENGRGNFPPRFSGLQFPNYSSELNVNALELDDSALYLCASSTGQGFGELFFGEGSRLTVL.

In DNA, the CDR3 is TGTGCCAGCACCTGGGGGGGGAGTCAGCCCCAGCATTTT. It translates to CASTWGGSQPQHF. V and J are TRBV6-6 and TRBJ1-5, with D perhaps TRBD1 (5 bases). V gave up 7 bases and J gave up 6 bases, with 13 bases separating them. The CDR3 sequence is 13 residues long. Per the germline V gene, CDR1 is MNHNY and CDR2 is SVGAGI (reference sequence).

The chain recombines TRBV4-3 with TRBJ1-2; D is possibly TRBD1 (6 bases). Germline V gene data show CDR1 as LGHNA and CDR2 as YSLEER. This CDR3 is built from 16 residues. V was cut by 0 bases and J by 8 bases, with 19 bases left in between. CDR3 protein: CASSQDWAGAVRGYTF. The CDR3 DNA reads as TGCGCCAGCAGCCAAGATTGGGCAGGGGCAGTTAGGGGCTACACCTTC.